The 7 T cell receptor beta chains below all came from one sample that was sequenced in a study of T cell responses to AZD1222 COVID-19 vaccine (dated by TCRdb to the early 2020s). The time point label here, explained by the study, means: baseline before first vaccination. Library preparation used the immunoSEQ multiplex PCR assay. Here the immuneACCESS table is served through TCRdb, limited to in-frame sequences with V and J called. Missing clones are a known gap in these copies; in checked studies unresolved V genes cover under half, and the rest lacks a known reason. Across this sample there are more than 85,000 clones, with about 90% seen only once. The ten biggest clones cover 7.5% of the sample. The specimen comprised peripheral blood, sampled on day 0 of AZD1222 vaccination. The receptors derive from an adult in good health.

The V gene is TRBV5-5, the J gene TRBJ2-5; TRBD2 matches 7 bases. The germline CDR1 and CDR2 sequences are SGHKS and YYEKEE (reference sequence). V shed 4 bases and J 1 base; nucleotides not matched to a gene: 7. The CDR3 is 15 residues long. The CDR3 DNA reads TGTGCCAGCAGCCCTGGGGAGGGGCGCCAAGAGACCCAGTACTTC. It yields the protein CASSPGEGRQETQYF. Combining the CDR3 with reference TRBV5-5 and TRBJ2-5 gives the whole variable domain DAGVTQSPTHLIKTRGQQVTLRCSPISGHKSVSWYQQVLGQGPQFIFQYYEKEERGRGNFPDRFSARQFPNYSSELNVNALLLGDSALYLCASSPGEGRQETQYFGPGTRLLVL.

This chain links TRBV7-3 with TRBJ1-3, with D unclear. In germline, CDR1 is SGHTA, CDR2 FQGTGA. Trimming pared 1 base from V and 0 bases from J, leaving 16 bases between. The CDR3 is made up of 18 amino acids. In nucleotides, the CDR3 is TGTGCCAGCAGCTTAAACCCCCCCAGTGCGGGCTCTGGAAACACCATATATTTT. As protein: CASSLNPPSAGSGNTIYF.

V usage is TRBV7-9 and J usage is TRBJ1-2; 8 positions match TRBD1. This CDR3 spans 15 amino acids. Unmatched junction bases numbered 9, after V lost 1 base and J lost 8 bases. In germline, CDR1 is SEHNR, CDR2 FQNEAQ (reference sequence). The CDR3 DNA reads as TGTGCCAGCAGCTTAGGAGGGTCAGGGGGCAGGGGCTACACCTTC. It translates to CASSLGGSGGRGYTF.

The chain combines TRBV7-2 with TRBJ1-6, with D maybe TRBD1 (6 bases). The CDR3 runs 15 residues. Trimming took off 1 base at V and 9 bases at J, with 13 bases between the two ends. Looked up from germline, CDR1 is SGHTA and CDR2 is FQGNSA. CDR3 sequence reads: CASSLGGGFGSPLHF. CDR3 nucleotides: TGTGCCAGCAGCTTAGGAGGGGGATTTGGTTCACCCCTCCACTTT.

CDR3 in DNA: TGTGCCAGCAGTTATCCACAGGGCTACGAGCAGTACTTC. Translation gives CASSYPQGYEQYF. The chain couples TRBV28 to TRBJ2-7; weak D call: TRBD1 (6 bases). V was cut by 4 bases and J by 3 bases, with 10 bases left in between. There are 13 residues in the CDR3. Germline V CDR1 and CDR2: MDHEN, SYDVKM.

This clone was seen once. This rearrangement joins TRBV6-5 to TRBJ1-5, with D maybe TRBD1 (5 bases). Germline V gene lookup returns CDR1 MNHEY and CDR2 SVGAGI. CDR3 size: 13 residues. Trimming removed 7 bases at V and 6 bases at J, with 13 bases between. The CDR3 here is CASIRAWGQPQHF. The CDR3 nucleotides read TGTGCCAGCATCAGGGCCTGGGGTCAGCCCCAGCATTTT.

The rearrangement uses TRBV28 and TRBJ1-1, with 8 bases lining up with TRBD1. The trim removed 7 bases at V and 3 bases at J, leaving 10 bases unmatched. The germline V gene encodes CDR1 MDHEN and CDR2 SYDVKM. The CDR3 extends over 15 amino acids. The CDR3 DNA reads TGTGCCAGCAATCCGCCAGGGGGCGCGTACACTGAAGCTTTCTTT. Translated, it gives CASNPPGGAYTEAFF.